This passage covers 8 T cell receptor beta chains from one sample sequenced in a study of T cells expressing NK-cell markers. TCRdb processed the 5' RACE reads again and assigns one entry to each CDR3 protein, with no DNA. The sample's table shows 400,000 to 500,000 distinct CDR3 sequences. The sequenced sample was blood T cells: a sorted CD56 or NKG2C T cell subset, CD4+ or CD8+ T cells, or bulk PBMC T cells (not recorded which). All receptors derive from a woman between 18 and 75 years old in good health.

The rearrangement joins TRBV27 to TRBJ2-2; TCRdb's D gene call, TRBD1, goes unchecked for lack of DNA. This CDR3 spans 16 amino acids. From germline, CDR1 is MNHEY and CDR2 SMNVEV (reference sequence). The CDR3 here is CASSLVTGGDTGELFF.

The J gene is TRBJ1-5, the V gene TRBV30. This CDR3 contains 13 residues. From germline, CDR1 is GTSNPN and CDR2 SVGIG (reference sequence). The CDR3 region is CAWSVDSNQPQHF.

This chain uses TRBV11-2 with TRBJ2-3. The CDR3 runs 15 residues. The V gene's germline CDR1 is SGHAT and CDR2 FQNNGV. CDR3: CASSWVGASTDTQYF.

J is TRBJ2-2 and V is TRBV20-1. This CDR3 contains 15 residues. CDR1 and CDR2 (germline): DFQATT, SNEGSKA (reference sequence). The CDR3 reads CSARDSSGNTGELFF.

The V call is TRBV5-4, the J call TRBJ2-5; TCRdb returns TRBD2, unconfirmable since there is no DNA. There are 12 residues in the CDR3. CDR1 is SGHNT and CDR2 is YYREEE in the germline V gene (reference sequence). Here the CDR3 reads CASSLAGGTQYF.

V gene TRBV19 combines with J gene TRBJ2-7; absent DNA, TCRdb's TRBD2 call cannot be checked. The CDR3 covers 15 residues. Germline CDR1 reads LNHDA; CDR2 reads SQIVND (reference sequence). The CDR3 sequence is CASSPRASVAYEQYF.

The chain has TRBV18 and TRBJ2-1; the D gene TCRdb calls, TRBD1, cannot be checked with no DNA. The germline V gene has CDR1 KGHSH and CDR2 LQKENI. The CDR3 spans 18 residues. CDR3 sequence reads: CASSPHRAGLNTYNEQFF. Combining the CDR3 with reference TRBV18 and TRBJ2-1 gives the whole variable domain NAGVMQNPRHLVRRRGQEARLRCSPMKGHSHVYWYRQLPEEGLKFMVYLQKENIIDESGMPKERFSAEFPKEGPSILRIQQVVRGDSAAYFCASSPHRAGLNTYNEQFFGPGTRLTVL.

This rearrangement joins TRBV12-3 or TRBV12-4 to TRBJ1-2; TCRdb names TRBD1, which stays unverified in the absence of DNA. The CDR3 extends over 11 amino acids. The CDR3 reads CASTDSYGYTF.